A selection of T cell receptor beta chains follows, all from one sample in a study of regulatory T cells in long-lasting Graves disease. Each CDR3 protein gets one entry after TCRdb re-called the multiplex PCR reads with MiXCR. The sample lists about 400,000 distinct CDR3 sequences; less than 25% were seen once. The input for sequencing was peripheral blood mononuclear cells (PBMCs), taken when the disease was refractory, from a patient treated with antithyroid drugs. The receptors shown here come from a female donor with Graves disease. CDR3s include the opening cysteine and the closing phenylalanine or tryptophan. The D gene is left open where the match is weak. Clone size is not always given. Where it is, it says once, few, many or a class for expanded clones.

size	D	V	J	DNA	CDR3
many	-	TRBV6-5	TRBJ2-7	TGTGCCAGCAGTTACGATTCTTCCGGACTCTTGACCTACGAGCAGTACTTC	CASSYDSSGLLTYEQYF
many	-	TRBV7-9	TRBJ2-5	TGTGCCAGCAGCTTGACAGTGTACCAAGAGACCCAGTACTTC	CASSLTVYQETQYF
few	-	TRBV24-1	TRBJ2-5	TGTGCCACCAGTGATTCCGGGCTCCAAGAGACCCAGTACTTC	CATSDSGLQETQYF
few	-	TRBV7-9	TRBJ2-4	TGTGCCAGCAGCTTAGTCGACATTCAAGGGAACATTCAGTACTTC	CASSLVDIQGNIQYF
-	-	TRBV4-3	TRBJ1-2	TGCGCCAGCAGCCAAGAGGTGGGGGCGATTGACTATGGCTACACCTTC	CASSQEVGAIDYGYTF
-	TRBD2	TRBV6-1	TRBJ2-7	TGTGCCAGCAGTGAAATTAGCGGGAGGTCCTACGAGCAGTACTTC	CASSEISGRSYEQYF
-	-	TRBV7-9	TRBJ2-3	TGTGCCAGCAGCCCGACGGGGTCAACAGCAGATACGCAGTATTTT	CASSPTGSTADTQYF
-	-	TRBV10-2	TRBJ2-7	TGCGTCAGCATTCCGGGACCAAAAGTAGAAGTGCAGTACTTC	CVSIPGPKVEVQYF
many	TRBD1	TRBV28	TRBJ2-7	TGTGCCAGCAGACAATCGGGACAGGGGCTCTACGAGCAGTACTTC	CASRQSGQGLYEQYF
many	-	TRBV24-1	TRBJ1-2	TGTGCCACGTCGGGCTTTACCGGTGGCTACACCTTC	CATSGFTGGYTF
many	TRBD2	TRBV28	TRBJ2-7	TGTGCCAGCAGTTCTCCGACTAGCGGGAGTCATGAGCAGTACTTC	CASSSPTSGSHEQYF
few	-	TRBV6-4	TRBJ2-7	TGTGCCAGCAGTGTCCCCTGGGTCCCGGGATACGAGCAGTACTTC	CASSVPWVPGYEQYF
few	TRBD2	TRBV5-5	TRBJ2-7	TGTGCCAGCAGCTTGTTTTGGCGGGAGGGCCAAGACGAGCAGTACTTC	CASSLFWREGQDEQYF
many	TRBD2	TRBV20-1	TRBJ2-5	TGCAGTGCGCGACCTAGCGGGAGGACCCGAGAGACCCAGTACTTC	CSARPSGRTRETQYF
many	-	TRBV18	TRBJ2-5	TGTGCCAGCTCACAGCACCTTCAAGAGACCCAGTACTTC	CASSQHLQETQYF
many	TRBD2	TRBV7-2	TRBJ2-5	TGTGCCAGCAGCCGGGGGGGGTACAGGTCTGAGACCCAGTACTTC	CASSRGGYRSETQYF
many	TRBD1	TRBV28	TRBJ2-7	TGTGCCAGCAGTTGGAGTGGATTCAGGGGGCAAGGGTTTTACGAGCAGTACTTC	CASSWSGFRGQGFYEQYF
few	TRBD1	TRBV7-6	TRBJ2-7	TGTGCCAGCAGCTTAGCGAGCAAGACCCAGGGGGCGGGCTACGAGCAGTACTTC	CASSLASKTQGAGYEQYF
many	TRBD1	TRBV7-8	TRBJ1-6	TGTGCCAGCAGCTTACAGGGGGTCTCTGATTCACCCCTCCACTTT	CASSLQGVSDSPLHF